One T cell receptor beta chain is described in this entry. The data derive from a study of shared clonotypes between healthy human individuals. As for the study in general: Researchers assigned three CD4 naive, three CD4 memory, two CD8 naive and one CD8 memory plate to each donor.

As originally analysed: ImmunoSEQ sequences covered only the junction and lacked quality scores; filtering therefore differed. Sequenced by immunoSEQ multiplex PCR; TCRdb stores in-frame clones only, minus some. V and J calls and clone size are those listed in that table; D and trimming were worked out from the DNA. The sample shows over 150,000 clones, over 50% of them seen only once. A CD45RA-negative memory subset and a CD45RA+ naive subset were separated from the CD4+ cells. Trimming pared 1 base from V and 3 bases from J, leaving 6 bases between. Germline V gene lookup returns CDR1 SGHTA and CDR2 FQGTGA. The CDR3 runs 13 residues.

The rearrangement joins TRBV7-3 to TRBJ1-1, with no clear D. The receptor was derived from a man aged 25-40 years in good health. Sequenced: memory CD4+ T cells sorted from blood. Subset noted: CD45RA-negative fraction. The CDR3 sequence is CASSLSLDTEAFF. In DNA, the CDR3 is TGTGCCAGCAGCTTAAGTTTGGACACTGAAGCTTTCTTT.